This TCR beta chain was captured by sequencing in a study of T-cell reconstitution after alpha-beta-depleted transplantation in children. V was clipped by 2 bases and J by 0 bases, with 14 bases between them. The V gene's germline CDR1 is SGHVS and CDR2 FQNEAQ. CDR3 length: 16 residues. For TCRbeta, the library was prepared with unique molecular identifiers. TCRdb re-derived calls from the PCR reads in MiXCR, one entry per CDR3 protein. The sample carries about 420,000 distinct CDR3 sequences, around 15% recorded once. This clonotype was detected a few times. J is TRBJ2-7 and V is TRBV7-8; D is uncertain. This clonotype was obtained from a boy less than two years old who had a stem cell transplant for Wiskott-Aldrich syndrome, so the T cells may come from the graft donor. This specimen consisted of PBMCs, mostly from graft donor cells, obtained 360 days after TCRalphabeta/CD19-depleted stem cell transplant. This chain's CDR3 is CASSLLGSARSYEQYF. DNA for the CDR3: TGTGCCAGCAGCTTATTGGGCAGCGCCCGCTCCTACGAGCAGTACTTC. Full variable domain (outside the CDR3, taken from reference TRBV7-8 and TRBJ2-7): GAGVSQSPRYKVAKRGQDVALRCDPISGHVSLFWYQQALGQGPEFLTYFQNEAQLDKSGLPSDRFFAERPEGSVSTLKIQRTQQEDSAVYLCASSLLGSARSYEQYFGPGTRLTVT.